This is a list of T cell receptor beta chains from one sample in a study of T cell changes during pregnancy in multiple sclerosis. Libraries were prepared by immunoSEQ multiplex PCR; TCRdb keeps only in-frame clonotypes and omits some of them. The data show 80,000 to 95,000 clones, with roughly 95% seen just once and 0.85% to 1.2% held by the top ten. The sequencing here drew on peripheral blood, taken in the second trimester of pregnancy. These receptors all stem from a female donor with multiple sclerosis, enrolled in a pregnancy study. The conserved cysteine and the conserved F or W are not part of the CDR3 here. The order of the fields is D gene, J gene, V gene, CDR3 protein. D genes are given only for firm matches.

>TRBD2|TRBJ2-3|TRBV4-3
ASSHVQEGGPTDTQY
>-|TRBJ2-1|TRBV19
ASRETPSEQF
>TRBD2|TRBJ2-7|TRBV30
AWRLAGSYEQY
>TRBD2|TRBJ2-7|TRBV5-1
ASSFTSGSYEQY
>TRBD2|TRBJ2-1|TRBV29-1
SVEGGVAGGPSYNEQF
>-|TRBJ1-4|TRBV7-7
ASSLIPGGEKLF
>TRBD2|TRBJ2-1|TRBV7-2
ASSTLAGMF
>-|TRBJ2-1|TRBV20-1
SASAGEQF
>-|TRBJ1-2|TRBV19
ASSIDRGSYGYT
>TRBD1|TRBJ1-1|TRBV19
ASRTGANTEAF
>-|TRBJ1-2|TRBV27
ASRRQDTANYGYT
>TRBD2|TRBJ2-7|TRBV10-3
AISVSSSGSYEQY
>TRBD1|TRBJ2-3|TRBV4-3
ASSQGQTIRDTQY
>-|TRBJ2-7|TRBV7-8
ASSPTGYEQY
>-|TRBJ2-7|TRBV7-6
ASSLDPGKSYEQY
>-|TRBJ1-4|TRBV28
ASSFQGREKLF
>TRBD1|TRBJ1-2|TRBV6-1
ASSERTGSYGYT
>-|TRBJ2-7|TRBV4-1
ASSQGGGEQY
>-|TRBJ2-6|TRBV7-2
ASSLTGANVLT
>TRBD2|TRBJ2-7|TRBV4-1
ASSEAGGYEQY
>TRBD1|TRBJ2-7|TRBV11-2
ASTDRRYYEQY
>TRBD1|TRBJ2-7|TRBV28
ASSLQAGGYEQY
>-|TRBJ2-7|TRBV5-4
ASSLAGYSYEQY
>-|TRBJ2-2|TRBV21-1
ASSNQCPRDRRLSNTGELF
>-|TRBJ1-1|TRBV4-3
ASGSRNTEAF
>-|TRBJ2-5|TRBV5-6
ASSSGVGATQY
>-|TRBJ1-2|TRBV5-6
ASSLGRGWSYT
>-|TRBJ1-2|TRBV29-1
SVVNQADYGYT
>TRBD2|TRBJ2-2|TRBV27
ASSSLAGGNGELF
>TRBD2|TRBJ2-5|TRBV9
ASSVGGLAETQY
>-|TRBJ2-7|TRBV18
ASRRGGYEQY
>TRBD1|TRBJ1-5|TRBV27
ASSPQGAYSNQPQH
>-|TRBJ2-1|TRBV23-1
ARRGSYNEQF
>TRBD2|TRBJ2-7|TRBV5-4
ASSSKGLAGGLSSYEQY
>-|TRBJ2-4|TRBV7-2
ASSLSSGSGIQY
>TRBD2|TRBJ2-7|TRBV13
ASSSIPGLVDEQY
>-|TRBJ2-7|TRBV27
ASSLGSGGTYEQY
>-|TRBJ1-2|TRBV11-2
ASSADPYSSGYT
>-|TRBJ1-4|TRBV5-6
ASSLFRGGNEKLF
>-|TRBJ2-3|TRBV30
AWSPQGTLTDTQY
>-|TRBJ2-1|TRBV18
ASSPRGDEQF
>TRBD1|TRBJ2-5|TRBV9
ASSGRQGRETQY
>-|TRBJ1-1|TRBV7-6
ASSPYGQEAF
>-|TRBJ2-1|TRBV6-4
ASSADGTRVHNEQF
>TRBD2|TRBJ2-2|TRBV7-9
ASSRGGVQAGGPGGELF
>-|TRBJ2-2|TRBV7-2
ASSLASGGTGELF
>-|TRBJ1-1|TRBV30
AYSNLNTEAF
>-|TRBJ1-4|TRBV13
ASSEGGGDEKLF
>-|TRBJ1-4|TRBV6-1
ASSEVPGTNEKLF
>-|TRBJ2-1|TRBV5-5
ASSYPLAGQF